One sample yielded the 16 T cell receptor beta chains listed below, sequenced in a study of beta chain features in type 1 diabetes. Every bit of the isolated RNA underwent reverse transcription, so sequencing read expressed TCRB transcripts. Some clones are missing from TCRdb's copy, which holds only in-frame ones; the method was immunoSEQ multiplex PCR. The sample holds 330,000 or so clones; around 20% are singletons and the top ten take under 0.055%. Sequencing used naive CD4+ T cells from blood. All receptors derive from a woman aged 18-29 years in good health.

The rearrangement joins TRBV29-1 to TRBJ2-5; tentatively, D is TRBD2 (5 bases). CDR3 size: 13 residues. Trimming left V 6 bases short and J 4 bases short, with 15 bases between. Germline V gene sequence: CDR1 SQVTM, CDR2 ANQGSEA. The CDR3 spells CSVAARRVETQYF. For the CDR3, the DNA is TGCAGCGTAGCAGCCCGGCGGGTAGAGACCCAGTACTTC.

This rearrangement joins TRBV18 to TRBJ2-7, with TRBD1 as a possible D gene (6 bases). In germline, CDR1 is KGHSH, CDR2 LQKENI. V dropped 3 bases and J dropped 3 bases, with 18 bases sitting between them. This CDR3 region has 16 residues. The CDR3 loop reads CASSPPGQSGRYEQYF. The CDR3, as DNA: TGTGCCAGCTCACCCCCCGGACAGTCTGGGCGCTACGAGCAGTACTTC.

A few counts support this clone. The V call is TRBV25-1, the J call TRBJ1-1; D is possibly TRBD1 (5 bases). The V end was cut by 4 bases, the J end by 2 bases, with 8 bases between. CDR1 MGHDK and CDR2 SYGVNS come from the germline V gene. The CDR3 totals 13 residues. CDR3 DNA: TGTGCCAGCAGTGTGGACACCAACACTGAAGCTTTCTTT. It specifies CASSVDTNTEAFF. Supplemented by reference TRBV25-1 and TRBJ1-1, the full variable domain reads EADIYQTPRYLVIGTGKKITLECSQTMGHDKMYWYQQDPGMELHLIHYSYGVNSTEKGDLSSESTVSRIRTEHFPLTLESARPSHTSQYLCASSVDTNTEAFFGQGTRLTVV.

The V gene is TRBV9, the J gene TRBJ1-5; the match to TRBD1 covers 9 bases. CDR3 length: 15 residues. The germline V gene has CDR1 SGDLS and CDR2 YYNGEE. V lost 0 bases and J lost 6; bases outside the gene matches: 4. For the CDR3, the DNA is TGTGCCAGCAGCGTAGGACAGGGGGTCGGTCAGCCCCAGCATTTT. It is translated as CASSVGQGVGQPQHF.

The chain couples TRBV7-3 to TRBJ2-3; 14 nucleotides agree with TRBD2. Germline V gene sequence: CDR1 SGHTA, CDR2 FQGTGA. Trimming removed 3 bases from V and 4 bases from J; junction bases left unmatched: 0. The CDR3 contains 15 residues. The CDR3 nucleotides read TGTGCCAGCAGCTTGGGACTAGCGGGGGCAGATACGCAGTATTTT. Encoded protein: CASSLGLAGADTQYF.

This clone was seen more than once but under ten times. The chain couples TRBV27 to TRBJ2-5, with unresolved D. Trimming took off 8 bases at V and 5 bases at J, with 9 bases between the two ends. Germline values: CDR1 MNHEY, CDR2 SMNVEV (reference sequence). This CDR3 is 11 amino acids long. DNA of the CDR3: TGTGCCAGCCCTGGCAGGGAGACCCAGTACTTC. As protein: CASPGRETQYF.

V is TRBV10-3 and J is TRBJ2-5, with 7 nucleotides matching TRBD2. V trimming: 3 bases; J trimming: 4 bases; junction bases outside the gene matches: 8. The CDR3 loop spans 15 amino acids. Germline-derived CDR1 and CDR2 are ENHRY and SYGVKD. The CDR3 nucleotides are TGTGCCATCAGTGATGTGGGGGGGAATGGAGAGACCCAGTACTTC. Translating gives CAISDVGGNGETQYF.

This clone was counted only a few times. CDR3 protein: CASRTSGGQETQYF. CDR3 bases: TGTGCCAGCAGGACCTCGGGGGGCCAAGAGACCCAGTACTTC. V is TRBV7-2 and J is TRBJ2-5, with 7 bases lining up with TRBD2. This CDR3 is 14 amino acids long. The ends lost 6 bases at V and 1 base at J; junction bases unmatched: 5. CDR1 and CDR2 (germline): SGHTA, FQGNSA. Supplemented by reference TRBV7-2 and TRBJ2-5, the full variable domain reads GAGVSQSPSNKVTEKGKDVELRCDPISGHTALYWYRQSLGQGLEFLIYFQGNSAPDKSGLPSDRFSAERTGGSVSTLTIQRTQQEDSAVYLCASRTSGGQETQYFGPGTRLLVL.

This rearrangement joins TRBV7-3 to TRBJ2-1, with D perhaps TRBD2 (5 bases). Germline CDR1 and CDR2: SGHTA and FQGTGA. Trimming stripped 2 bases from V and 6 bases from J, with 8 bases between. The CDR3 loop spans 13 amino acids. CDR3 loop: CASSLELGNEQFF. The CDR3 region has the DNA TGTGCCAGCAGCTTAGAACTAGGCAATGAGCAGTTCTTC.

This clone was found a few times. This chain uses TRBV11-1 with TRBJ1-1, with 10 nucleotides matching TRBD1. The CDR3 covers 15 residues. The J segment lost 5 bases and the V segment lost 5 bases, leaving 8 bases of the junction unmatched. Germline CDR1 reads SGHAT; CDR2 reads FQDESV (reference sequence). The CDR3 DNA sequence: TGTGCCAGCAGCCCAGAGACAGGGGGCTTAACTGAAGCTTTCTTT. The encoded protein is CASSPETGGLTEAFF.

This clone turned up a few times. The chain uses TRBV29-1 and TRBJ2-5; 8 bases are a match to TRBD2. Trimming cost V 2 bases and J 2 bases; bases outside gene matches: 16. Germline-derived CDR1 and CDR2 are SQVTM and ANQGSEA. The CDR3 spans 18 residues. The CDR3 is CSVEKLGWSGGLQETQYF. CDR3 DNA sequence: TGCAGCGTTGAAAAGCTGGGATGGAGCGGGGGATTACAAGAGACCCAGTACTTC. The entire variable domain, with the rest obtained from reference TRBV29-1 and TRBJ2-5, is as follows: SAVISQKPSRDICQRGTSLTIQCQVDSQVTMMFWYRQQPGQSLTLIATANQGSEATYESGFVIDKFPISRPNLTFSTLTVSNMSPEDSSIYLCSVEKLGWSGGLQETQYFGPGTRLLVL.

The rearrangement uses TRBV6-5 and TRBJ1-2; 8 bases align to TRBD1. The CDR3 contains 14 residues. Germline V gene sequence: CDR1 MNHEY, CDR2 SVGAGI. With 2 bases clipped from V and 6 bases from J, the junction kept 5 bases outside the gene matches. This chain's CDR3 is CASSYRTGSDGYTF. The CDR3 nucleotides read TGTGCCAGCAGTTACAGGACAGGGTCGGATGGCTACACCTTC.

This clone was recorded a few times. This chain connects TRBV5-6 to TRBJ1-6; TRBD1 aligns across 10 bases. Per germline, CDR1 SGHDT and CDR2 YYEEEE. With 4 bases clipped from V and 6 bases from J, the junction kept 4 bases outside the gene matches. The CDR3 has 15 amino acids. CDR3 sequence reads: CASSPGTGVNSPLHF. The DNA of the CDR3 is TGTGCCAGCAGCCCCGGGACAGGGGTTAATTCACCCCTCCACTTT.

This clone was counted only a few times. The chain carries TRBV2 and TRBJ2-3, with a possible D match to TRBD1 (6 bases). The germline V gene encodes CDR1 SNHLY and CDR2 FYNNEI. V lost 2 bases to trimming and J lost 5 bases, with 11 bases between them. CDR3 size: 14 residues. The CDR3 DNA sequence: TGTGCCAGCAGTGAATCCAGGGGTGGAGATACGCAGTATTTT. This codes for CASSESRGGDTQYF.

In the case of this clone: Other nucleotide sequences from this sample produce the same CDR3. This chain uses TRBV5-1 with TRBJ2-5; 7 nucleotides line up with TRBD2. This CDR3 has 15 amino acids. V dropped 3 bases and J dropped 2; count of bases not matched to a gene: 7. Germline CDR1 and CDR2: SGHRS and YFSETQ. The CDR3, as DNA: TGCGCCAGCAGCTCGACGGGGGGAGGGCAAGAGACCCAGTACTTC. Translated, it gives CASSSTGGGQETQYF. The whole variable domain, filled in from reference TRBV5-1 and TRBJ2-5, reads KAGVTQTPRYLIKTRGQQVTLSCSPISGHRSVSWYQQTPGQGLQFLFEYFSETQRNKGNFPGRFSGRQFSNSRSEMNVSTLELGDSALYLCASSSTGGGQETQYFGPGTRLLVL.

The chain joins TRBV7-2 to TRBJ2-3; 9 bases match TRBD2. V gave up 6 bases and J gave up 4 bases; unmatched junction bases: 5. Germline-derived CDR1 and CDR2 are SGHTA and FQGNSA. CDR3 length: 14 residues. CDR3 residues: CASSPTSGPDTQYF. The CDR3 nucleotides read TGTGCCAGCAGTCCGACTAGCGGTCCAGATACGCAGTATTTT.